This T cell receptor beta chain originates from a study of cytomegalovirus exposure and HLA in healthy donors. Study-level points and caveats: High specificity and sensitivity for cytomegalovirus status were reported for the classifier. For TCR beta chains, V- and J-gene trimming was later linked to a missense DCLRE1C variant.

V lost 3 bases and J 3 bases, leaving 12 bases between the germline ends. CDR1 and CDR2 (germline): SGHTA, FQGNSA. This CDR3 is 15 amino acids long. Worth noting for this clone: The antigen is unknown.

The primer mix had 60 Vbeta and 13 Jbeta primers. The data were produced by immunoSEQ multiplex PCR, yet TCRdb's version contains in-frame clones alone and is incomplete. In the table there are fewer than 140,000 clones, around 82% of which are singletons. The TCR was taken from a man between 50 and 59 years old in good health and CMV-seronegative. The material sequenced was PBMCs. The chain couples TRBV7-2 to TRBJ1-3; unclear D gene. The CDR3: CASSFYLTDGNTIYF. The CDR3 nucleotides are TGTGCCAGCAGCTTCTACCTGACTGATGGAAACACCATATATTTT.